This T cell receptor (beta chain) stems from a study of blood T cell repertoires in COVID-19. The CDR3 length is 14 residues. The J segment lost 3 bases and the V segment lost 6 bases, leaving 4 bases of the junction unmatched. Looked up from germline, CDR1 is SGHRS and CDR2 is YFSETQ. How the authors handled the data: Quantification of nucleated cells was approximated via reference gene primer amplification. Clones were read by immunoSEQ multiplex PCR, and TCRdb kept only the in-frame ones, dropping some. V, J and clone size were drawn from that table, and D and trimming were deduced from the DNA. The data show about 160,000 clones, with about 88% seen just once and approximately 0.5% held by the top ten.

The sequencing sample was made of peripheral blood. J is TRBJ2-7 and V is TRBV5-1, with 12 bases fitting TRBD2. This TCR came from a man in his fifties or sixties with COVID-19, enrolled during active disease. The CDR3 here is CASTKTSGGYEQYF. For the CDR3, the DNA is TGCGCCAGCACCAAGACTAGCGGGGGCTACGAGCAGTACTTC.